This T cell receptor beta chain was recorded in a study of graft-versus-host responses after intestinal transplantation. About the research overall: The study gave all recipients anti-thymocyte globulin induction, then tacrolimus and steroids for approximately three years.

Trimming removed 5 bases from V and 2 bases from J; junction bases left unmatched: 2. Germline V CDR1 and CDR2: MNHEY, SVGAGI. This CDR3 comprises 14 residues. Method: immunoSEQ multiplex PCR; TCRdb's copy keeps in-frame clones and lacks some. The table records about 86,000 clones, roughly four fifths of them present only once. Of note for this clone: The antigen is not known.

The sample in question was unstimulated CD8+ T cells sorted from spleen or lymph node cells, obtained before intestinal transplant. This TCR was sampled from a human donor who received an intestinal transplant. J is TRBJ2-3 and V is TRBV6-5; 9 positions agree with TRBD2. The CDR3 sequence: CASSEGLATDTQYF. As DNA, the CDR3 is TGTGCCAGCAGTGAGGGACTAGCCACAGATACGCAGTATTTT.